Each of the 27 T cell receptor beta chains below was sequenced from the same sample in a study of blood T cells in healthy people across ages. A second PCR of roughly 7 to 11 cycles used a sample-barcoded 5' primer and a J-beta primer mix. TCRdb called the 5' RACE reads again in MiXCR, with one record for every CDR3 protein. The sample includes roughly 2 million distinct CDR3 sequences, around 50% of them seen just once. Sequencing used blood. These receptors all stem from a woman aged 35 to 49 in good health.

The rearrangement links TRBV6-5 to TRBJ1-2; the D gene is possibly TRBD1 (5 bases). The CDR3 consists of 14 residues. Germline V gene data show CDR1 as MNHEY and CDR2 as SVGAGI. V shed 7 bases and J shed 9 bases, with 21 bases lying between them. The CDR3 loop is CASTSVGRGMSYTF. CDR3 nucleotide sequence: TGTGCCAGCACTTCGGTGGGGCGCGGTATGAGCTACACCTTC.

V is TRBV7-3 and J is TRBJ2-3; D ambiguous. CDR1 SGHTA and CDR2 FQGTGA come from the germline V gene. V lost 1 base and J 1 base, leaving 12 bases between the germline ends. The CDR3 totals 16 residues. In DNA form, the CDR3 reads TGTGCCAGCAGCTTAAGTAGGAGTAGAGGCACAGATACGCAGTATTTT. Its protein is CASSLSRSRGTDTQYF.

The chain has TRBV5-1 and TRBJ1-1, with D possibly matching TRBD1 (6 bases). V was shortened by 0 bases and J by 8 bases, with 11 bases between the two germline ends. This CDR3 is 13 amino acids long. Germline assignment: CDR1 SGHRS and CDR2 YFSETQ. The CDR3: CASSLVGAQEAFF. The DNA for the CDR3 is TGCGCCAGCAGCTTGGTGGGGGCGCAAGAAGCTTTCTTT.

The chain combines TRBV5-1 with TRBJ2-5, with D maybe TRBD2 (7 bases). The DNA end is more similar to TRBJ2-7, so the J call may be wrong. This CDR3 has 15 residues. CDR1 and CDR2 from the germline V gene are SGHRS and YFSETQ. CDR3 nucleotides: TGCGCCAGCAGCTTTTTGGGGGGGGCCACCTACGAGCAGTACTTC. It encodes CASSFLGGATYEQYF.

The sample holds a few counts of this clonotype. J is TRBJ2-3 and V is TRBV29-1; D gene unclear. V dropped 6 bases and J dropped 6 bases, with 16 bases sitting between them. CDR3 length: 13 amino acids. The germline V gene encodes CDR1 SQVTM and CDR2 ANQGSEA. The CDR3 bases are TGCAGCGTCGAGGAGTTCCTCCCGGATACGCAGTATTTT. This encodes CSVEEFLPDTQYF.

V gene TRBV3-1 combines with J gene TRBJ2-1, with 7 bases fitting TRBD2. Germline V gene sequence: CDR1 LGHDT, CDR2 YNNKEL (reference sequence). The CDR3 runs to 16 residues. The J segment lost 3 bases and the V segment lost 4 bases, leaving 9 bases of the junction unmatched. CDR3 bases: TGTGCCAGCAGCCCCCATGGCGGGGGAAGCTACAATGAGCAGTTCTTC. Residues: CASSPHGGGSYNEQFF.

V and J are TRBV19 and TRBJ1-5; no clear D. This CDR3 has 13 residues. Trimming shortened V by 2 bases and J by 7 bases, and 9 bases separated the two germline ends. Germline V CDR1 and CDR2: LNHDA, SQIVND (reference sequence). CDR3 DNA: TGTGCCAGTAGTATACGGGTCGGCCAGCCCCAGCATTTT. Translated, it gives CASSIRVGQPQHF.

This clonotype was seen only a few times. The chain uses TRBV4-3 and TRBJ2-3, with D perhaps TRBD2 (6 bases). V shed 5 bases and J shed 1 base, with 19 bases lying between them. This CDR3 is built from 17 residues. Germline CDR1 LGHNA, CDR2 YSLEER. CDR3 sequence: CASSKQHLAKRTDTQYF. The CDR3 bases are TGCGCCAGCAGCAAGCAGCACCTAGCGAAACGCACAGATACGCAGTATTTT.

The chain uses TRBV28 and TRBJ2-3; D gene uncertain. The CDR3 is 15 residues long. Germline V gene data show CDR1 as MDHEN and CDR2 as SYDVKM. Trimming shortened V by 2 bases and J by 0 bases, and 9 bases separated the two germline ends. CDR3 region: CASSLPGASTDTQYF. CDR3 bases: TGTGCCAGCAGTTTACCGGGCGCTAGCACAGATACGCAGTATTTT.

This clonotype showed up just a few times. The CDR3 region is CASTYYEQYF. DNA of the CDR3: TGTGCCAGCACCTACTACGAGCAGTACTTC. The chain has TRBV27 and TRBJ2-7, with D unresolved. The germline V gene encodes CDR1 MNHEY and CDR2 SMNVEV (reference sequence). V was shortened by 7 bases and J by 3 bases, with 4 bases between the two germline ends. The CDR3 has 10 amino acids.

This clonotype was seen at least ten times. CDR3 bases: TGTGCCAGCAGTTTAGCGGAAGGGTACGAGCAGTACTTC. This encodes CASSLAEGYEQYF. The V call is TRBV12-3 or TRBV12-4, the J call TRBJ2-7; D unclear. This CDR3 spans 13 amino acids. Trimming cost V 0 bases and J 4 bases, with 7 bases left between them.

The gene calls are TRBV28 and TRBJ2-6, with TRBD2 matching over 10 bases. Trimming cost V 3 bases and J 0 bases; bases outside gene matches: 2. CDR1 and CDR2 from the germline V gene are MDHEN and SYDVKM. The CDR3 length is 17 residues. CDR3 amino acids: CASSFSGGTSGANVLTF. As DNA, the CDR3 is TGTGCCAGCAGTTTTAGCGGGGGGACCTCTGGGGCCAACGTCCTGACTTTC.

The rearrangement links TRBV12-3 or TRBV12-4 to TRBJ1-2, with D tentatively TRBD1 (5 bases). V was cut by 6 bases and J by 7 bases, with 12 bases left in between. This CDR3 region has 12 residues. The CDR3: CASRPDTGGYTF. The CDR3 DNA sequence: TGTGCCAGCAGACCGGACACCGGTGGCTACACCTTC.

This clonotype was recorded a few times. The rearrangement joins TRBV12-3 or TRBV12-4 to TRBJ1-6; 9 bases line up with TRBD1. The CDR3 is made up of 13 amino acids. Trimming took 7 bases from V and 8 from J; bases not matched to a gene: 3. DNA for the CDR3: TGTGCCAGCAAGGGACAGGGAGATTCACCCCTCCACTTT. As protein: CASKGQGDSPLHF.

This chain joins TRBV5-7 and TRBJ2-4; TRBD1 matches at 7 bases. The end of the DNA fits TRBJ2-7 better, so the J call may be wrong. TRBV5-7 is known as an ORF, though its function is uncertain. CDR3 size: 15 residues. For the CDR3, the DNA is TGTGCCAGCAGCCCCAGCCGACAGGGTTTTTACGAGCAGTACTTC. Translation: CASSPSRQGFYEQYF.

This chain connects TRBV28 to TRBJ1-2, with D perhaps matching TRBD1 (6 bases). CDR1 is MDHEN, CDR2 SYDVKM, per germline. The CDR3 runs 13 residues. Trimming left V 6 bases short and J 4 bases short, with 12 bases between. CDR3 coding DNA: TGTGCCAGCAGGCAGGGGTTAGCCTATGGCTACACCTTC. The encoded protein is CASRQGLAYGYTF.

This clonotype was seen more than once but under ten times. The chain combines TRBV14 with TRBJ2-1; D perhaps matches TRBD1 (5 bases). The V gene's germline CDR1 is SGHDN and CDR2 FVKESK. The CDR3 sequence is 15 residues long. The germline V and J ends were trimmed by 6 bases and 7 bases, with 19 bases remaining between them. The CDR3 is CASRGIDGAMNEQFF. CDR3 nucleotide sequence: TGTGCCAGCAGAGGCATCGATGGGGCTATGAATGAGCAGTTCTTC. The full variable domain, its missing parts supplied by reference TRBV14 and TRBJ2-1, is EAGVTQFPSHSVIEKGQTVTLRCDPISGHDNLYWYRRVMGKEIKFLLHFVKESKQDESGMPNNRFLAERTGGTYSTLKVQPAELEDSGVYFCASRGIDGAMNEQFFGPGTRLTVL.

This clonotype appeared a few times. The J gene is TRBJ2-5, the V gene TRBV12-3 or TRBV12-4, with 10 bases identical to TRBD1. The ends lost 6 bases at V and 5 bases at J; junction bases unmatched: 6. The CDR3 contains 14 residues. The CDR3 DNA is TGTGCCAGCAGGGATCCGGGACAGGGGGAGACCCAGTACTTC. It specifies CASRDPGQGETQYF.

This clonotype was found once. The J gene is TRBJ1-4, the V gene TRBV29-1, with a possible D match to TRBD1 (6 bases). The germline CDR1 and CDR2 sequences are SQVTM and ANQGSEA. This CDR3 region has 15 residues. The V and J ends lost 6 bases and 8 bases respectively, with 22 bases between them. The CDR3 sequence: CSVKLTQGRREKLFF. For the CDR3, the DNA is TGCAGCGTCAAACTCACCCAGGGGAGGAGAGAAAAACTGTTTTTT.

This clonotype has a handful of counts. The CDR3 spells CASSSTGLPHEQYF. The CDR3 region has the DNA TGTGCCAGCAGTTCCACCGGACTCCCCCACGAGCAGTACTTC. V usage is TRBV6-5 and J usage is TRBJ2-7, with a tentative D call TRBD2 (5 bases). CDR3 length: 14 residues. The V gene lost 4 bases and the J gene lost 5 bases, with 15 bases spanning the gap. CDR1 MNHEY and CDR2 SVGAGI come from the germline V gene.

The chain joins TRBV25-1 to TRBJ1-6, with TRBD1 as a possible D gene (5 bases). The CDR3 runs to 14 residues. Germline V gene lookup returns CDR1 MGHDK and CDR2 SYGVNS. V was pared by 2 bases and J by 7 bases, with 9 bases between. CDR3 sequence reads: CASSELEGNSPLHF. The CDR3 coding sequence is TGTGCCAGCAGTGAACTGGAGGGGAATTCACCCCTCCACTTT. Together with reference TRBV25-1 and TRBJ1-6, the CDR3 gives the full variable domain: EADIYQTPRYLVIGTGKKITLECSQTMGHDKMYWYQQDPGMELHLIHYSYGVNSTEKGDLSSESTVSRIRTEHFPLTLESARPSHTSQYLCASSELEGNSPLHFGNGTRLTVT.

Note on this clonotype: At one boundary the junction diverges from the germline segment, which might be a read error. The chain uses TRBV20-1 and TRBJ2-7, with D perhaps TRBD1 (6 bases). CDR3 length equals 12 residues. Germline V gene data show CDR1 as DFQATT and CDR2 as SNEGSKA (reference sequence). The CDR3 sequence is CRARAQGYEQYF. The CDR3 bases are TGCAGGGCTAGAGCACAGGGCTACGAGCAGTACTTC.

This clonotype turned up a few times. The chain employs TRBV20-1 and TRBJ2-1, with a tentative D call TRBD1 (6 bases). Looked up from germline, CDR1 is DFQATT and CDR2 is SNEGSKA (reference sequence). The CDR3 is 15 residues long. The V end was cut by 6 bases, the J end by 6 bases, with 21 bases between. The CDR3 DNA reads TGCAGTGCCGCATACAGGGCCCCGGGGCGCAATGAGCAGTTCTTC. It specifies CSAAYRAPGRNEQFF.

V is TRBV9 and J is TRBJ2-1; 7 bases align to TRBD2. Germline lookup yields CDR1 SGDLS and CDR2 YYNGEE. Trimming cost V 6 bases and J 2 bases; bases outside gene matches: 5. The CDR3 spans 14 residues. CDR3 loop: CASTESGAYNEQFF. The CDR3 nucleotides are TGTGCCAGCACCGAGAGCGGGGCCTACAATGAGCAGTTCTTC.

In the case of this clonotype: A much bigger clone sits one base away, suggesting this may be a read error. The genes are TRBV13 and TRBJ2-6, with D uncertain. Deletions cut 7 bases from V and 0 bases from J, with 4 bases between. From germline, CDR1 is PRHDT and CDR2 FYEKMQ (reference sequence). The CDR3 length is 13 residues. The CDR3 nucleotides read TGTGCCAGCAAACGCTCTGGGGCCAACGTCCTGACTTTC. Protein product: CASKRSGANVLTF. The variable domain in full, completed from reference TRBV13 and TRBJ2-6, reads AAGVIQSPRHLIKEKRETATLKCYPIPRHDTVYWYQQGPGQDPQFLISFYEKMQSDKGSIPDRFSAQQFSDYHSELNMSSLELGDSALYFCASKRSGANVLTFGAGSRLTVL.

The V gene is TRBV9, the J gene TRBJ2-1; possible D gene TRBD2, 7 bases. Looked up from germline, CDR1 is SGDLS and CDR2 is YYNGEE. The CDR3 sequence is 15 residues long. Trimming cost V 1 base and J 5 bases, with 13 bases left between them. The CDR3 sequence is CASSVLGGGNNEQFF. The CDR3 DNA is TGTGCCAGCAGCGTATTGGGAGGGGGGAACAATGAGCAGTTCTTC.

This clonotype was seen more than once but under ten times. The V gene is TRBV5-1, the J gene TRBJ2-1; 9 bases map to TRBD1. Per the germline V gene, CDR1 is SGHRS and CDR2 is YFSETQ. J gave up 9 bases and V 9 bases, and 7 bases lay outside the gene matches. The CDR3 length is 12 residues. CDR3: CATRTGVGEQFF. CDR3 sequence (DNA): TGCGCCACCCGGACAGGGGTTGGTGAGCAGTTCTTC.